These T cell receptor beta chains were read from a single sample in a study of vaccination and CD4 T cells after COVID-19. TCRdb called the PCR reads again in MiXCR, with one record for every CDR3 protein. The profile shows over 15,000 distinct CDR3 sequences, about 45% of them singletons. The antigens of these receptors remain unknown. This specimen was CD4+ T cells from blood, cultured in vitro, taken after SARS-CoV-2 vaccination. Receptors originate from a human donor who had recovered from COVID-19. The CDR3 runs from the conserved cysteine through the conserved F or W. The D gene is left open where the match is weak. A clone size is listed for some rows: how often the clone was seen (once, few, many), or a class if it is expanded.

15	NA	TRBV4-1	TRBJ1-1	NA	TGCGCCAGCAGTCAACAGGGAGGGGGTTGGACTGAAGCTTTCTTT	CASSQQGGGWTEAFF
13	NA	TRBV29-1	TRBJ2-5	NA	TGCAGCGTTGAATCCCCGGGTTTAGAGACCCAGTACTTC	CSVESPGLETQYF
13	once	TRBV6-1	TRBJ2-3	NA	TGTGCCAGCAGGGGGATGGGCACAGATACGCAGTATTTT	CASRGMGTDTQYF
14	NA	TRBV20-1	TRBJ2-2	NA	TGCAGTGCCCACGGACACGAGGACACCGGGGAGCTGTTTTTT	CSAHGHEDTGELFF
17	few	TRBV4-1	TRBJ1-2	TRBD1	TGCGCCAGCAGCCAGGCCCCCGGGACAGGGGTGGGGCATGGCTACACCTTC	CASSQAPGTGVGHGYTF
12	NA	TRBV11-2	TRBJ2-1	NA	TGTGCCAGCGCGGTCTCCTACAATGAGCAGTTCTTC	CASAVSYNEQFF
14	few	TRBV29-1	TRBJ1-1	NA	TGCAGCGTTGAATGGGACACCCACGGCACTGAAGCTTTCTTT	CSVEWDTHGTEAFF
18	few	TRBV7-9	TRBJ1-1	NA	TGTGCCAGCAGCTTAGGCGTACAGGGTCCAGGCCCAACAGCTAAAGCTTTCTTT	CASSLGVQGPGPTAKAFF
13	few	TRBV20-1	TRBJ2-3	NA	TGCAGTGGGGTCAGATCCTCCACAGATACGCAGTATTTT	CSGVRSSTDTQYF
12	NA	TRBV11-2	TRBJ2-1	NA	TGTGCCAGCAGCCTTCAAGGCAATGAGCAGTTCTTC	CASSLQGNEQFF
15	once	TRBV7-9	TRBJ1-2	NA	TGTGCCAGCAGCAATTTCGCCGGGACAAATTATGGCTACACCTTC	CASSNFAGTNYGYTF
16	NA	TRBV19	TRBJ1-5	TRBD1	TGTGCCAGTAGTATTCCGGGACAGGGGGCAAGGCAGCCCCAGCATTTT	CASSIPGQGARQPQHF
14	NA	TRBV5-6	TRBJ1-1	TRBD1	TGTGCCAGCAGCTTTGGGCAGGGGGGGACTGAAGCTTTCTTT	CASSFGQGGTEAFF
14	few	TRBV7-2	TRBJ1-1	NA	TGTGCCAGCAGCCTCGGGACGGCAAACACTGAAGCTTTCTTT	CASSLGTANTEAFF
13	NA	TRBV5-1	TRBJ2-5	TRBD2	TGCGCCAGCAAGACTAGCGGTCAAGAGACCCAGTACTTC	CASKTSGQETQYF
14	few	TRBV25-1	TRBJ1-5	NA	TGTGCCAGCAGTGAATATATGAGCAATCAGCCCCAGCATTTT	CASSEYMSNQPQHF
15	few	TRBV15	TRBJ1-2	NA	TGTGCCACCAGCAGAGGGCGGGGGGCGGACTATGGCTACACCTTC	CATSRGRGADYGYTF
14	NA	TRBV15	TRBJ1-2	NA	TGTGCCACCAGCAGAGGGGGGGGGTACTATGGCTACACCTTC	CATSRGGGYYGYTF
14	NA	TRBV7-2	TRBJ2-2	NA	TGTGCCAGCAGCTTTGCCCTAGACACCGGGGAGCTGTTTTTT	CASSFALDTGELFF
15	NA	TRBV20-1	TRBJ1-5	NA	TGCAGTGCTAGAGGGGCTGGGTTTCCTTATCAGCCCCAGCATTTT	CSARGAGFPYQPQHF
15	NA	TRBV6-1	TRBJ1-5	NA	TGTGCCAGCAGTGAAGCGCTCCCCCTTGATCAGCCCCAGCATTTT	CASSEALPLDQPQHF
14	NA	TRBV19	TRBJ1-5	TRBD1	TGTGCCAGTAGTAAGGACAGGGCAAATCAGCCCCAGCATTTT	CASSKDRANQPQHF
15	few	TRBV20-1	TRBJ2-3	TRBD2	TGCAGTGCCGAGGGGGAGCGGGGGGGCCTTGATACGCAGTATTTT	CSAEGERGGLDTQYF
14	few	TRBV20-1	TRBJ2-3	TRBD1	TGCAGTGCCCAGAAGGGGGCGTTGACAGATACGCAGTATTTT	CSAQKGALTDTQYF
15	few	TRBV10-2	TRBJ1-5	NA	TGCGCCAGCAGTGGGTCGACAGCGAGCAATCAGCCCCAGCATTTT	CASSGSTASNQPQHF
17	NA	TRBV2	TRBJ2-4	NA	TGTGCCAGCGGGCTAACGGGAGTGGGTGCGGCCAAAAACATTCAGTACTTC	CASGLTGVGAAKNIQYF
14	few	TRBV19	TRBJ2-1	TRBD1	TGTGCCAGTAGTGTGACAGGGGGTCCCAATGAGCAGTTCTTC	CASSVTGGPNEQFF
15	NA	TRBV15	TRBJ2-7	TRBD2	TGTGCCACCAGCAGTTTTACGGGGGGTACCTACGAGCAGTACTTC	CATSSFTGGTYEQYF
15	NA	TRBV5-4	TRBJ2-7	TRBD2	TGTGCCAGCAGCCTGAACGTGGGAGGGCCCTACGAGCAGTACTTC	CASSLNVGGPYEQYF
15	NA	TRBV7-3	TRBJ1-1	NA	TGTGCCAGCAGCGCGCACAGTGGAGAGAACACTGAAGCTTTCTTT	CASSAHSGENTEAFF
18	NA	TRBV6-1	TRBJ2-2	TRBD1	TGTGCCAGCAGGACCCCCATAGAAGGACAGGGGTGGACCGGGGAGCTGTTTTTT	CASRTPIEGQGWTGELFF
12	NA	TRBV5-4	TRBJ1-6	NA	TGTGCCAGCAGCTCCGGGAATTCACCCCTCCACTTT	CASSSGNSPLHF
14	few	TRBV28	TRBJ1-5	TRBD1	TGTGCCAGTGCGGGACAGGGCGGCAATCAGCCCCAGCATTTT	CASAGQGGNQPQHF
11	NA	TRBV18	TRBJ2-7	NA	TGTGCCAGCTCACCGGGGGTCGAGCAGTACTTC	CASSPGVEQYF
13	NA	TRBV20-1	TRBJ2-4	TRBD2	TGCAGTGCTAGAGGACCGGGGGGAACCATTCAGTACTTC	CSARGPGGTIQYF